This is a list of T cell receptor beta chains from one sample in a study of blood T cell repertoires in COVID-19. Assay: immunoSEQ multiplex PCR; the TCRdb copy retains only in-frame clones and omits some. This table holds 200,000 to 300,000 clones, 84% found once. The sequenced material came from peripheral blood. These receptors came from a human donor in a cohort sampled during active COVID-19. Both conserved end residues are part of each CDR3. Each record gives: J gene, D gene, V gene, clone size, CDR3 protein, CDR3 DNA. A D gene is named only where the DNA matches it firmly. Clone size is stated in some rows and not others, as once, few, many or a class when expanded.

J gene: TRBJ2-3
D gene: NA
V gene: TRBV19
clone size: NA
CDR3 protein: CASARLGGKDGSTDTQYF
CDR3 DNA: TGTGCCAGTGCCCGTTTGGGCGGGAAGGATGGTAGCACAGATACGCAGTATTTT

J gene: TRBJ2-1
D gene: NA
V gene: TRBV4-1
clone size: few
CDR3 protein: CASSPSPGDEQFF
CDR3 DNA: TGCGCCAGCAGCCCATCTCCCGGGGATGAGCAGTTCTTC

J gene: TRBJ2-3
D gene: NA
V gene: TRBV18
clone size: NA
CDR3 protein: CASSPSRRADTQYF
CDR3 DNA: TGTGCCAGCTCACCCTCCCGGCGGGCAGATACGCAGTATTTT

J gene: TRBJ1-1
D gene: NA
V gene: TRBV5-1
clone size: NA
CDR3 protein: CASSYYMNTEAFF
CDR3 DNA: TGCGCCAGCAGTTATTACATGAACACTGAAGCTTTCTTT

J gene: TRBJ1-1
D gene: NA
V gene: TRBV5-1
clone size: NA
CDR3 protein: CASSFTEGLSTEAFF
CDR3 DNA: TGCGCCAGCAGCTTTACAGAGGGTTTGAGCACTGAAGCTTTCTTT

J gene: TRBJ1-2
D gene: NA
V gene: TRBV5-5
clone size: NA
CDR3 protein: CASSPDSGGYGYTF
CDR3 DNA: TGTGCCAGCAGTCCGGACTCGGGAGGGTATGGCTACACCTTC

J gene: TRBJ2-7
D gene: TRBD2
V gene: TRBV28
clone size: NA
CDR3 protein: CASSPWGGSYEQYF
CDR3 DNA: TGTGCCAGCAGCCCCTGGGGGGGCTCCTACGAGCAGTACTTC

J gene: TRBJ1-6
D gene: TRBD1
V gene: TRBV2
clone size: NA
CDR3 protein: CASRQGGRSSPLHF
CDR3 DNA: TGTGCCAGCAGACAGGGGGGACGGAGCTCACCCCTCCACTTT

J gene: TRBJ1-3
D gene: TRBD1
V gene: TRBV23-1
clone size: few
CDR3 protein: CASSRGQGISSGNTIYF
CDR3 DNA: TGCGCCAGCAGTCGCGGACAGGGGATTTCCTCTGGAAACACCATATATTTT

J gene: TRBJ1-6
D gene: TRBD1
V gene: TRBV6-2/TRBV6-3
clone size: NA
CDR3 protein: CASSTDRGRISSYNSPLHF
CDR3 DNA: TGTGCCAGCAGTACGGACAGGGGGCGCATAAGCTCCTATAATTCACCCCTCCACTTT

J gene: TRBJ1-2
D gene: NA
V gene: TRBV19
clone size: once
CDR3 protein: CASSTQGRGDGYTF
CDR3 DNA: TGTGCCAGTAGTACTCAGGGGAGGGGAGATGGCTACACCTTC

J gene: TRBJ2-3
D gene: TRBD2
V gene: TRBV4-2
clone size: few
CDR3 protein: CASSQNLLGPSGSTDTQYF
CDR3 DNA: TGTGCCAGCAGCCAAAACTTGCTCGGCCCTAGCGGGAGTACAGATACGCAGTATTTT

J gene: TRBJ1-3
D gene: TRBD1
V gene: TRBV27
clone size: few
CDR3 protein: CASRDRVSGNTIYF
CDR3 DNA: TGTGCCAGCCGAGACAGGGTATCTGGAAACACCATATATTTT

J gene: TRBJ1-2
D gene: NA
V gene: TRBV4-2
clone size: few
CDR3 protein: CASSQDTSTGDGYTF
CDR3 DNA: TGTGCCAGCAGCCAAGATACATCGACAGGCGATGGCTACACCTTC

J gene: TRBJ1-1
D gene: TRBD1
V gene: TRBV15
clone size: NA
CDR3 protein: CATSRETGGVGLNTEAFF
CDR3 DNA: TGTGCCACCAGCAGGGAGACAGGGGGCGTAGGCTTGAACACTGAAGCTTTCTTT

J gene: TRBJ2-2
D gene: NA
V gene: TRBV29-1
clone size: NA
CDR3 protein: CSVVGLTNTGELFF
CDR3 DNA: TGCAGCGTTGTGGGGCTAACGAACACCGGGGAGCTGTTTTTT

J gene: TRBJ2-6
D gene: NA
V gene: TRBV2
clone size: few
CDR3 protein: CASSQTGANVLTF
CDR3 DNA: TGTGCCAGCAGCCAAACTGGGGCCAACGTCCTGACTTTC

J gene: TRBJ1-5
D gene: NA
V gene: TRBV20-1
clone size: few
CDR3 protein: CSASSDQPQHF
CDR3 DNA: TGCAGTGCTAGTAGCGATCAGCCCCAGCATTTT

J gene: TRBJ1-2
D gene: NA
V gene: TRBV3-1/TRBV3-2
clone size: NA
CDR3 protein: CASSHAQQGLHGYTF
CDR3 DNA: TGTGCCAGCAGCCATGCCCAACAGGGTCTTCATGGCTACACCTTC